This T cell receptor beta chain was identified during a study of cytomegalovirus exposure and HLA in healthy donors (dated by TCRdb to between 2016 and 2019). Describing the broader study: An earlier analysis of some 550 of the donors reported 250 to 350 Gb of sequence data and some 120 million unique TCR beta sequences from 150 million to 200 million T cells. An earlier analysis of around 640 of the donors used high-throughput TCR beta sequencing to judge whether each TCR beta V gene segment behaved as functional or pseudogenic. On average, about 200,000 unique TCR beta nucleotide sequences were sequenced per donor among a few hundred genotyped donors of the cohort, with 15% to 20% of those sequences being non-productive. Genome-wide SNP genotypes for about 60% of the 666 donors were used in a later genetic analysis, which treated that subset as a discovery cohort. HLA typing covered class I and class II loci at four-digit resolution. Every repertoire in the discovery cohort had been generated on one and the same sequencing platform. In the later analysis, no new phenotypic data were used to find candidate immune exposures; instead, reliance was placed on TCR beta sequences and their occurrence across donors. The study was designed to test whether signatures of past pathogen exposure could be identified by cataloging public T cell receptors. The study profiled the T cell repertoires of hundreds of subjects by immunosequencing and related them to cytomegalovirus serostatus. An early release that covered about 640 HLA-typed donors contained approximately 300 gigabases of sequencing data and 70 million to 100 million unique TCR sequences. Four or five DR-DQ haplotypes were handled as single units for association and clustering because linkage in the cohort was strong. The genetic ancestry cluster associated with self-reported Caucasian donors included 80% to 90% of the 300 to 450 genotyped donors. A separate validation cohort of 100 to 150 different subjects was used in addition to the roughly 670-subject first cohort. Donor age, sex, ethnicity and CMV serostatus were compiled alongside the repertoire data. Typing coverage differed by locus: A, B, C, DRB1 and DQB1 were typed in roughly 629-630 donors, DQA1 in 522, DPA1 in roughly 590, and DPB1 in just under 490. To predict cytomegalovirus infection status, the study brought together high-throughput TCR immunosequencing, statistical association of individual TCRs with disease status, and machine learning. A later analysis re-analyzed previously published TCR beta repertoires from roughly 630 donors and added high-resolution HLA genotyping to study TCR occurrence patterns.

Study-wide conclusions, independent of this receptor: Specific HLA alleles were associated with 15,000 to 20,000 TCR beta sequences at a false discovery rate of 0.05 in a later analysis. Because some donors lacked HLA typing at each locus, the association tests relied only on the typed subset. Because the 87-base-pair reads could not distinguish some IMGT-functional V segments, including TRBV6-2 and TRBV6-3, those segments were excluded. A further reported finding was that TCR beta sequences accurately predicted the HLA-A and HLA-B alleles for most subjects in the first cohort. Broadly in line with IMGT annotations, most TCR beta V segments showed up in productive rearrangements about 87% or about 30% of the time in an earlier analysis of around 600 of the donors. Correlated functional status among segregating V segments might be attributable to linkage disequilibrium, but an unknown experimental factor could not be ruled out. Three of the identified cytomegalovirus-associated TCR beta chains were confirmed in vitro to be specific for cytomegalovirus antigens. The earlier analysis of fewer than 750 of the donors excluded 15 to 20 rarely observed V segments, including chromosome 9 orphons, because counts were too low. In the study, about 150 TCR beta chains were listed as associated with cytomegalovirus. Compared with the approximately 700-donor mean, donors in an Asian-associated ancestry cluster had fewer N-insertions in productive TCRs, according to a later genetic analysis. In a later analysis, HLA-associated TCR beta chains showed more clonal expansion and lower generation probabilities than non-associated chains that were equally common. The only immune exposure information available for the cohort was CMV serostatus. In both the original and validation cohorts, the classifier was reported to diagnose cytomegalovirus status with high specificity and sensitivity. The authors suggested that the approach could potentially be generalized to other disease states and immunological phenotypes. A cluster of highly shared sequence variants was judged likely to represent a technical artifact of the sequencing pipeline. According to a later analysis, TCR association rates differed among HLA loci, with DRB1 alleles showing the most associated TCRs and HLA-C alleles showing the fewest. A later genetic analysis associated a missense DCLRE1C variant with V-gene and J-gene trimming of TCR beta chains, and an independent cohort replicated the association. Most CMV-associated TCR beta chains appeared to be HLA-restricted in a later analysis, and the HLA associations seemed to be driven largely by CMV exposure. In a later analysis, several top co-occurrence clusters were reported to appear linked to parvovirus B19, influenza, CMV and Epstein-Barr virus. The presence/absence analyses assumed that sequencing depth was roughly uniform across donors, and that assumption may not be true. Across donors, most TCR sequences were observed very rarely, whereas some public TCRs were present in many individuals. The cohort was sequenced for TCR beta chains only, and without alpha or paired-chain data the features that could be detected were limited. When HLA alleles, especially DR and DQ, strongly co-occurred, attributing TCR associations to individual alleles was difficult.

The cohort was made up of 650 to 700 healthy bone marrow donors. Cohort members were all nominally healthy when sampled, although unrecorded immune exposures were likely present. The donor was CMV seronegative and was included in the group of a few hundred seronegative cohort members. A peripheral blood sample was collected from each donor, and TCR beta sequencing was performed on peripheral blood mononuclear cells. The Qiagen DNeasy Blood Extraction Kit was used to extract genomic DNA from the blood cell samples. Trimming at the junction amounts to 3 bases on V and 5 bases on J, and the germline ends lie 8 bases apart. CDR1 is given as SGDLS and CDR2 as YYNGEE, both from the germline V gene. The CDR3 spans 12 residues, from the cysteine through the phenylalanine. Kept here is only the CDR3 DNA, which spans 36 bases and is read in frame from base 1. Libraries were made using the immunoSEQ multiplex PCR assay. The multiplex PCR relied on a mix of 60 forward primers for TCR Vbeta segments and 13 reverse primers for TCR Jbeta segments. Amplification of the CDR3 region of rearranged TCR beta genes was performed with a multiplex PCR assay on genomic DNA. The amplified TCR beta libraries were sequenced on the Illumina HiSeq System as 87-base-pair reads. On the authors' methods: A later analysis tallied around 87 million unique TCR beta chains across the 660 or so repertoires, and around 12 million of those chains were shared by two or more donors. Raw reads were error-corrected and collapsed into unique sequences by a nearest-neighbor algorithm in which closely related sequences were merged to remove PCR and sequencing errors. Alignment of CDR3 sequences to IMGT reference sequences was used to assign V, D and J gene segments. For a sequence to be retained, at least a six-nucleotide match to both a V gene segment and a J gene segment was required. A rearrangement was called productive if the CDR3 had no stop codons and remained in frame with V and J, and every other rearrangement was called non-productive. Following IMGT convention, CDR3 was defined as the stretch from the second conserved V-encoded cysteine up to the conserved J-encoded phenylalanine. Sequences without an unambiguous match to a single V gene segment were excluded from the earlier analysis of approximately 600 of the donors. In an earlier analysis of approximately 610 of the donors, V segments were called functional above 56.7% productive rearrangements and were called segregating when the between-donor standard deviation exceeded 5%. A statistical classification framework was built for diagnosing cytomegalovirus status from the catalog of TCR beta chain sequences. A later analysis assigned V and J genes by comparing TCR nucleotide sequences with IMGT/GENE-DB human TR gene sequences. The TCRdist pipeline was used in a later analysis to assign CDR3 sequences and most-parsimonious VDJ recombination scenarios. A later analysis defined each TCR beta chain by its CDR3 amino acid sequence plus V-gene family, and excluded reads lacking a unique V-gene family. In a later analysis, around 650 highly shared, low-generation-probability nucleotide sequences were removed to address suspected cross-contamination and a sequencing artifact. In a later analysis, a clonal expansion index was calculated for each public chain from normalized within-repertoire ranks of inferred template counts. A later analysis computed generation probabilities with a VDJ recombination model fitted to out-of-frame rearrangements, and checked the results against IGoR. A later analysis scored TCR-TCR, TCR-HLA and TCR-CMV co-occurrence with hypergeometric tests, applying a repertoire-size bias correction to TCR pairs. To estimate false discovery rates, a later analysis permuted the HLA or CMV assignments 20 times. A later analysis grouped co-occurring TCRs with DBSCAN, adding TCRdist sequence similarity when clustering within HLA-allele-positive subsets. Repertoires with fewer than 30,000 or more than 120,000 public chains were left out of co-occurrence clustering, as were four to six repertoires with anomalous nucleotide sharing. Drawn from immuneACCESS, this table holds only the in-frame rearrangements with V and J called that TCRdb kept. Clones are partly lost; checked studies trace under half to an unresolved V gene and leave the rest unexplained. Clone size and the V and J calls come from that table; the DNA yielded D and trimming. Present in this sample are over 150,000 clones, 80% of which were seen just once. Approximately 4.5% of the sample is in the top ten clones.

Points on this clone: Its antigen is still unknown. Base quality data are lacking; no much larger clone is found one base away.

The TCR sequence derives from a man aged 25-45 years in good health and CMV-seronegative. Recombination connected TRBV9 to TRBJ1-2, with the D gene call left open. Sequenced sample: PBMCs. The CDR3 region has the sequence CASSGLPYGYTF. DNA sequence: TGTGCCAGCAGCGGACTACCTTATGGCTACACCTTC.